The source of this TCR beta chain is a study of CD8+ T cells in alopecia areata. On the study more broadly: Female C3H/HeJ recipients aged about 6-11 weeks got skin from C3H/HeJ graft donors aged roughly 6-13 months that had spontaneous alopecia.

Findings and caveats of the study: Scalp sequencing captures resident alphabeta T cells of normal skin too. Shared TCR sequences were less clear between patients than in mice, possibly partly from HLA diversity. Lesional tissue from the scalp (especially in alopecia totalis/universalis) showed higher clonality than normal scalp.

RNA was extracted and reverse transcribed into cDNA as the sequencing template. The table came from immunoSEQ multiplex PCR; TCRdb's copy has only in-frame clones and leaves some out. Recorded here are about 120,000 clones, none singletons. Trimming took off 2 bases at V and 1 base at J, with 9 bases between the two ends. Germline-derived CDR1 and CDR2 are NNHDY and SYVADS. This CDR3 has 14 residues. The sample holds many counts of this clone. The antigen is unknown. Gene and germline names: mouse. The read finishes 4 residues shy of the CDR3 end, and the germline J gene is used to complete it. The clonotype was recovered from a C3H/HeJ mouse with alopecia areata. These mice share the MHC haplotype H2-k. Sequencing input: lesional skin. The V and J genes are TRBV13-3 and TRBJ1-2; tentatively, D is TRBD1 (5 bases). This CDR3 is CASSDPRENSDYTF. The DNA read from the CDR3 is TGTGCCAGCAGTGACCCCAGGGAAAACTCC.